This entry features one TCR beta chain sequence. The length of the CDR3 is 16 residues. The trim removed 5 bases at V and 7 bases at J, leaving 9 bases unmatched. Germline lookup yields CDR1 SGHNT and CDR2 YYREEE (reference sequence). The sample comes from a study of OX40 agonist ivuxolimab in advanced cancers. Overall study context: Ivuxolimab is an agonistic anti-OX40 (CD134) antibody, and patients were treated with it. Prior checkpoint blockade (anti-PD-1, anti-PD-L1 or anti-CTLA-4) was permitted; under 50% had it.

The assay was immunoSEQ multiplex PCR, and TCRdb's table has in-frame clones only and misses some. The sample has some 100,000 clones, about 90% seen once. Patients with a history of autoimmune disease or on systemic immunosuppression were excluded. The clonotype was recovered from an adult with an advanced solid tumor such as melanoma, head and neck, liver or kidney cancer. The chain uses TRBV5-4 and TRBJ2-1, with 13 bases that match TRBD2. Sequences were derived from CD4+ or CD8+ T cells sorted from blood, sampled in a trial of the OX40 agonist ivuxolimab. The CDR3 DNA is TGTGCCAGCAGACCGAAGGCGGGACTAGCGGGAAATGAGCAGTTCTTC. Protein product: CASRPKAGLAGNEQFF. The variable domain in full, with the rest retrieved from reference TRBV5-4 and TRBJ2-1, is ETGVTQSPTHLIKTRGQQVTLRCSSQSGHNTVSWYQQALGQGPQFIFQYYREEENGRGNFPPRFSGLQFPNYSSELNVNALELDDSALYLCASRPKAGLAGNEQFFGPGTRLTVL.